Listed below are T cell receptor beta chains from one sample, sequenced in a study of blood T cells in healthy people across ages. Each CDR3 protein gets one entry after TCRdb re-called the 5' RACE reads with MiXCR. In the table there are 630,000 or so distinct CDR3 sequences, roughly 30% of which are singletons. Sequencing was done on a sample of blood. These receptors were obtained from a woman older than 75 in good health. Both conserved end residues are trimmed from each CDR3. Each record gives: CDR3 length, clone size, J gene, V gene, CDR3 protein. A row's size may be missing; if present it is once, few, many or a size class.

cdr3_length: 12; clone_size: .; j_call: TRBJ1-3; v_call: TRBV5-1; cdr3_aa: ASSLMGDRNTIY
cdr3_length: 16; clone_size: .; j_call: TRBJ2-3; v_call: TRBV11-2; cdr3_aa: ASSSPGLAGNGADTQY
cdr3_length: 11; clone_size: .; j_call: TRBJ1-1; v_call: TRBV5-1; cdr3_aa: ASSFGVGTEAF
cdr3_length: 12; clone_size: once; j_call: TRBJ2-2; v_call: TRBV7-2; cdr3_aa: VSSLERGSRERF
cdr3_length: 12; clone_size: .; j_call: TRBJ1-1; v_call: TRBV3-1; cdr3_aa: ASSQESGTDEAF
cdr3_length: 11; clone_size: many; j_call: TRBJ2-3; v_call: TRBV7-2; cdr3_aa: ASSFRPTDTQY
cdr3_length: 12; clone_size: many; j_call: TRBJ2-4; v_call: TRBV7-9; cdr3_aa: ASSLSGGANIQY
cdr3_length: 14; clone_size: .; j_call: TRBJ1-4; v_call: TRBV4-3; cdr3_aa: ASSQDWTAYNEKLF
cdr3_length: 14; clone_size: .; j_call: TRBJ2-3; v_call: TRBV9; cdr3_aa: ASSVFGISSTDAQY
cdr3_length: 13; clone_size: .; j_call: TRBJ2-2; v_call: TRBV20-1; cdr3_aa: SAPVRGRGDGELF
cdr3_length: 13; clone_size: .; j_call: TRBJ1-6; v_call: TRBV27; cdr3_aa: ASSPGTGGYSPLH
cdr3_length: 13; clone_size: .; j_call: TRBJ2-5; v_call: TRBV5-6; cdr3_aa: ASSSLAGGRGEQY
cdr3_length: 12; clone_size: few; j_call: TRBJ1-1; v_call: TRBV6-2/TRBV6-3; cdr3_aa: ASNPVPGITEAF
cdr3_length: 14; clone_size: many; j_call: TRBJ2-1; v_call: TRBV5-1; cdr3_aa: ASSSRTSGGSNEQF
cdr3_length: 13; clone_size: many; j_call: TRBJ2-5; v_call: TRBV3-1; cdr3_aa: ASSQDERGTGTQY
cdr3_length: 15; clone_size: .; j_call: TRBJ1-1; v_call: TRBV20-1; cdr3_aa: SARPRQGPGGITEAF
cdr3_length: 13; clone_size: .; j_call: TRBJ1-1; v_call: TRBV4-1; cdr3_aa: ASSQVDRGWTEAF
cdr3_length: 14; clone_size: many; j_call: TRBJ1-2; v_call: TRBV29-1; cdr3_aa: SVDSVLIGQGEGYT
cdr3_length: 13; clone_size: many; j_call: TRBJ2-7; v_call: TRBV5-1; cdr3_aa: ASSLATGGTYEQY
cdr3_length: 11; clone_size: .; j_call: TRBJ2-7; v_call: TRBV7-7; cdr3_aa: ASSPDRWNEQY
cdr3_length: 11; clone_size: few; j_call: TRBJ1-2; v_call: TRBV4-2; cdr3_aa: ASSQEADYGYT
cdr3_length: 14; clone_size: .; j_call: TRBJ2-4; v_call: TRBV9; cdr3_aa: ASSVLSGGLGNIQY
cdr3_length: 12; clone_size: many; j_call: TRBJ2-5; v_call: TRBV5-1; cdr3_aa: ASSPQGRQETQY
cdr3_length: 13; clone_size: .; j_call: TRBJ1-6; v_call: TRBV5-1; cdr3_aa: ASSGGLGVNSPLH
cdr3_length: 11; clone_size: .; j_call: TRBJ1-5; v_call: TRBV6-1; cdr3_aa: ASSDRGVQPQH
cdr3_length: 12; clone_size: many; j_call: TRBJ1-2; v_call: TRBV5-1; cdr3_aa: ASSHGQGAGGNT
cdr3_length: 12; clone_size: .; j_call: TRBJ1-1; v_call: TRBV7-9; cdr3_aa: ASSSGRDNTEAF
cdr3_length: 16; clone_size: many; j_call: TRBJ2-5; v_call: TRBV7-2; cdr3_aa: ASSLDPLLSGGLETQY